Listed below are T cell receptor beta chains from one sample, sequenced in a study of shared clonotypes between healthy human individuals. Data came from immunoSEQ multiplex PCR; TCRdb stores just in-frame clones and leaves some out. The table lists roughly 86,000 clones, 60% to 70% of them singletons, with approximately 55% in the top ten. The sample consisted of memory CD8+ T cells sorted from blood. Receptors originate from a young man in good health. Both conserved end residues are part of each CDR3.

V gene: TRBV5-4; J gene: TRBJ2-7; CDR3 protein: CASSLGQGGGEQYF
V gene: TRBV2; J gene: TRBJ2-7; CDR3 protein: CASSVTSGTLEQYF
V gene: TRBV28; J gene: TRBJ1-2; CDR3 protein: CATKGYDYGYTF
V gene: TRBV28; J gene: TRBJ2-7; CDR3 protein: CASTSTYEQYF
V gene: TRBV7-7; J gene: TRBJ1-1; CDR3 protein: CAVGRENTEAFF
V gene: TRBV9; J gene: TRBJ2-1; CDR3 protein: CASSPRNSGREDEQFF
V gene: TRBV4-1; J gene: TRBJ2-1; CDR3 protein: CASSFRDRGRDEQFF
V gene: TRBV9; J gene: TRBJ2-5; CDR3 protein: CASSVGLAGIQETQYF
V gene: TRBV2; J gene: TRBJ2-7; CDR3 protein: CASTDPGTLPGQQYF
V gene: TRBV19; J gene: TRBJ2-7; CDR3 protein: CASKDVGGLAYEQYF
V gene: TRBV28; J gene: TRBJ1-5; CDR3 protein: CASSSGTGGNQPQHF
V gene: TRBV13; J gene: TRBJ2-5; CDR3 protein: CASSIPGEETQYF
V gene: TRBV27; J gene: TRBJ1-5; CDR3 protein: CASSFWGQPQHF
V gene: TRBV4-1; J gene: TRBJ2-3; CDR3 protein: CASSQVQGARTDTQYF
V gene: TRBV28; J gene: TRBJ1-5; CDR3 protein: CASSRRQGDQPQHF
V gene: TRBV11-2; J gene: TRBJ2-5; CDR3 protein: CASSLVGTSAETQYF
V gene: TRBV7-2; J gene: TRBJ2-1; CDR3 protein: CASRLAGTSGRNEQFF
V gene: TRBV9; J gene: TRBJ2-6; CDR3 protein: CASSAGGSGGRSGANVLTF
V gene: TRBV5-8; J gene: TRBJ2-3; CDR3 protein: CAVGRTANTDTQYF
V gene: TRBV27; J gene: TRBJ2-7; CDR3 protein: CASSLQGAVSHEQYF
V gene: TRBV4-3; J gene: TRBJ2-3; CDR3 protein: CASSIAPSGSSTDTQYF
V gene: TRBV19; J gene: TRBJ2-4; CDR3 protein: CASSTDPNSRNIQYF
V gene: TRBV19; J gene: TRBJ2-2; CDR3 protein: CASNWGAGELFF
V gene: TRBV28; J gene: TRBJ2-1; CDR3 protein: CASSGSGRAWGNEQFF
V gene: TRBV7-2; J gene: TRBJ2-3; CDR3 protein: CASSSPLAALGDTDTQYF
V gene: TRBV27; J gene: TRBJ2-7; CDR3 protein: CASSFGTSPYEQYF
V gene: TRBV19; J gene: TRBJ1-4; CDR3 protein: CASSIGAGTGDEKLFF
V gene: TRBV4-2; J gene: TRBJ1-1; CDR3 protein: CASSPRDTMNTEAFF
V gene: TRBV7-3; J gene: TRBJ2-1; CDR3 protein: CASSLDGRALEQFF
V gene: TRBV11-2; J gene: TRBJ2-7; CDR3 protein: CASSPGLAGEQYF
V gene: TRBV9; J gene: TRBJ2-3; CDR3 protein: CASSPRNLPTDTQYF
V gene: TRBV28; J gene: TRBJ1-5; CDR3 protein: CASSPGGTVRTIQPQHF
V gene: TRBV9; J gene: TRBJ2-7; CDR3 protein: CASSVRGGHYEQYF
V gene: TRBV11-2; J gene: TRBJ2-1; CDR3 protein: CASSPPDAGANEQFF
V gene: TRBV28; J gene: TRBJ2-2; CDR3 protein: CACRGWPSTGELFF
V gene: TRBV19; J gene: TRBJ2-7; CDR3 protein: CASSILQTSSSYEQYF
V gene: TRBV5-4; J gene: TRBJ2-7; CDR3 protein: CASSFSGMLPHEQYF
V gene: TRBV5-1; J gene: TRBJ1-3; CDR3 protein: CASSFDLTGLMSSGNTIYF
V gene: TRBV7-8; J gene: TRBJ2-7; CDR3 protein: CASSLGGSAGGEQYF
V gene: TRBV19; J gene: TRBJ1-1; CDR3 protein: CASSSGDRGLTEAFF
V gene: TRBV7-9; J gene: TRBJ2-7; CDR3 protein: CASEGTSGRTSYEQYF
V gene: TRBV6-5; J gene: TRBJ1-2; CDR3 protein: CASSESYGYTF
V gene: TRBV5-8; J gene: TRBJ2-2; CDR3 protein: CASSSRAGGPAGELFF
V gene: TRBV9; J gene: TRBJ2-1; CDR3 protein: CASSASGGSYNEQFF
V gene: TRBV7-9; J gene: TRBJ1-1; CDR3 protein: CASSQSIAGVYEAFF
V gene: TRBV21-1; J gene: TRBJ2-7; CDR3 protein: CASRTGRSSYEQYF
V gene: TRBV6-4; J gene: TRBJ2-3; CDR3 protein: CASSDSEGGTDTQYF
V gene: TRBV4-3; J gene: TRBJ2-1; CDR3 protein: CASSPSGRAPNEQFF
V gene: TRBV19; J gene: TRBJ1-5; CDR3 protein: CASSSITGKNQPQHF
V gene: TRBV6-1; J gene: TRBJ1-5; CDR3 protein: CASSEVMGQGHSNQPQHF
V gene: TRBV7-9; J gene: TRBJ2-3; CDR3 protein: CASRQDGRGTDTQYF
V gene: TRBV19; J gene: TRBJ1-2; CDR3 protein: CASSMRGNYGYTF
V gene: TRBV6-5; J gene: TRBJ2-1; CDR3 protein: CASRLAALSYNEQFF
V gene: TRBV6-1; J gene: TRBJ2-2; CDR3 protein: CASSLAGGSTGELFF
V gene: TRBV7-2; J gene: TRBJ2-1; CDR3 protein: CASSAGLAGAYNEQFF